Described below is a single TCR beta chain sequence and its context. This specimen comes from a study of T cell changes during pregnancy in multiple sclerosis. Germline V gene sequence: CDR1 LGHNA, CDR2 YSLEER. Trimming pared 3 bases from V and 2 bases from J, leaving 18 bases between. The CDR3 spans 17 residues. TCRdb's copy holds only in-frame clones and misses some; the assay was immunoSEQ multiplex PCR. Among about 60,000 clones listed, about 92% were seen once. V and J are TRBV4-3 and TRBJ2-3, with D maybe TRBD2 (7 bases). This TCR was sampled from a female donor with multiple sclerosis, enrolled in a pregnancy study. The source was peripheral blood, collected in the first trimester of pregnancy. In DNA form, the CDR3 reads TGCGCCAGCAGCCATGACTTGCGGGGGCCACCCACAGATACGCAGTATTTT. Protein sequence: CASSHDLRGPPTDTQYF.